Following are 5 T cell receptor beta chains from one sample sequenced in a study of Graves' ophthalmopathy and Graves' hyperthyroidism. Amplification of the TCR beta CDR3 regions used RNA transcripts (as template). First-round RT-PCR used HTBI primers; second-round multiplex PCR followed. Using its own MiXCR run on the multiplex PCR reads, TCRdb lists one record per CDR3 protein. The sample records 900,000 to 1,200,000 distinct CDR3 sequences, about 38% being singletons. Input material: peripheral blood or thyroid tissue (not recorded which). The receptors stem from an adult man with Graves' hyperthyroidism.

This clonotype was seen many times. The chain couples TRBV14 to TRBJ1-3; TRBD1 matches at 7 bases. This CDR3 has 14 amino acids. Trimming removed 5 bases from V and 2 bases from J; junction bases left unmatched: 3. Germline loops: CDR1 SGHDN, CDR2 FVKESK. CDR3 in amino acids: CASSGQAAGNTIYF. For the CDR3, the DNA is TGTGCCAGCAGCGGACAGGCGGCTGGAAACACCATATATTTT.

This clonotype was picked up a small number of times. The chain combines TRBV5-1 with TRBJ1-6; maybe TRBD1 (6 bases). This CDR3 is built from 19 residues. Germline assignment: CDR1 SGHRS and CDR2 YFSETQ. Between the trimmed V and J ends, which lost 5 bases and 5 bases, there was a span of 26 bases. CDR3 DNA: TGCGCCAGCAGGGACCTACAGGGAAGTGTACAGGGTAATAATTCACCCCTCCACTTT. It specifies CASRDLQGSVQGNNSPLHF.

The rearrangement uses TRBV7-8 and TRBJ1-3; unclear D gene. Germline V gene data show CDR1 as SGHVS and CDR2 as FQNEAQ. The CDR3 runs 15 residues. V dropped 6 bases and J dropped 4 bases, with 16 bases sitting between them. The CDR3 region has the DNA TGTGCCAGCAGTTACTCCCTCGCGTTAGGAAACACCATATATTTT. Encoded protein: CASSYSLALGNTIYF.

This chain uses TRBV30 with TRBJ1-1; D is perhaps TRBD1 (5 bases). The V and J ends lost 3 bases and 7 bases respectively, with 12 bases between them. The CDR3 spans 12 residues. In germline, CDR1 is GTSNPN, CDR2 SVGIG (reference sequence). DNA of the CDR3: TGTGCCTGGAGGGGTAACAGGAATGAAGCTTTCTTT. This sequence encodes CAWRGNRNEAFF.

The rearrangement links TRBV20-1 to TRBJ2-7; TRBD2 matches at 13 bases. With 3 bases clipped from V and 5 bases from J, the junction kept 10 bases outside the gene matches. Germline-derived CDR1 and CDR2 are DFQATT and SNEGSKA (reference sequence). The CDR3 spans 16 residues. CDR3 nucleotide sequence: TGCAGTGCTAGTCTGGGACTAGCGGGATTGTACCACGAGCAGTACTTC. Residues: CSASLGLAGLYHEQYF.